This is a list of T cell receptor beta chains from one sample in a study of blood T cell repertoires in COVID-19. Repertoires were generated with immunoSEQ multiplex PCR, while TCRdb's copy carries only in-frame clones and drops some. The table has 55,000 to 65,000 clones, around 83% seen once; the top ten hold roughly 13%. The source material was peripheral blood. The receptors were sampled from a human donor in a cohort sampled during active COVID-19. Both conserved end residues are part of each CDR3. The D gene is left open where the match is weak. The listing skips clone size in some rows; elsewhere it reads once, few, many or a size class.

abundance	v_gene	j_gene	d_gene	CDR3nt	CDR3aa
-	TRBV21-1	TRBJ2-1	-	TGTGCCAGCAGCACTCCCGGGACTAGCGGAATTTACAATGAGCAGTTCTTC	CASSTPGTSGIYNEQFF
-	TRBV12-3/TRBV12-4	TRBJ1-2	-	TGTGCCAGCAGTTTACGAGTTTCTGGCTACACCTTC	CASSLRVSGYTF
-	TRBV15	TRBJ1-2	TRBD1	TGTGCCACCAGCGGAAGGGACAGCAGCTATGGCTACACCTTC	CATSGRDSSYGYTF
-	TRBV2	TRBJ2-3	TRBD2	TGTGCCAGCCTAGGGACGGTGACTAGCGGGCCCACAGATACGCAGTATTTT	CASLGTVTSGPTDTQYF
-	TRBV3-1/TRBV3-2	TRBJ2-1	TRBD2	TGTGCCAGCAGCCATAAACGCGCGGGGGGGCACAATGAGCAGTTCTTC	CASSHKRAGGHNEQFF
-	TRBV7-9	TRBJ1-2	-	TGTGCCAGCAGCTTAGCAGGGGCTGTCTCTGGCTACACCTTC	CASSLAGAVSGYTF
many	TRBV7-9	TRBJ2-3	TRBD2	TGTGCCAGCAGCTTCAGCGCGGGAGCCCTAGCGGGGGGGGCAGATACGCAGTATTTT	CASSFSAGALAGGADTQYF
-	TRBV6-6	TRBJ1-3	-	TGTGCCAGCAGTTACTCGACACGGGACTCTGGAAACACCATATATTTT	CASSYSTRDSGNTIYF
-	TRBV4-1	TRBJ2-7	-	TGCGCCAGCAGCCAGATGTTCTGGATGGGGCGGTTTAAGGACGAGCAGTACTTC	CASSQMFWMGRFKDEQYF
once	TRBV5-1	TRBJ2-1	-	TGCGCCAGCAGCTTGGAGGGAGATGGAAGATGGGGTGAGCAGTTCTTC	CASSLEGDGRWGEQFF
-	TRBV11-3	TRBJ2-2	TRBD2	TGTGCCAGCAGCTTCCTGCGGGGGGGGCCCGGGGAGCTGTTTTTT	CASSFLRGGPGELFF
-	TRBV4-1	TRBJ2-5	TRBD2	TGCGCCAGCAGCCCAGGCTCGCGGGGGGACCGAGAGACCCAGTACTTC	CASSPGSRGDRETQYF
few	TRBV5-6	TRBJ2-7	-	TGTGCCAGCAGCTTGGGCCACTTCCGCGAGCAGTACTTC	CASSLGHFREQYF
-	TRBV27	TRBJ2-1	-	TGTGCCAGCAGTCCTAGGAGGGGTAACTACAATGAGCAGTTCTTC	CASSPRRGNYNEQFF
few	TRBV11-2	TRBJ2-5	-	TGTGCCAGCCGGGGGTTGAGGGGCAGGGAGACCCAGTACTTC	CASRGLRGRETQYF
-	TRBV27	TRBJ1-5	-	TGTGCCAGAACGAAGCCTAGCAATCAGCCCCAGCATTTT	CARTKPSNQPQHF
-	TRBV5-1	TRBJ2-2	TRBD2	TGCGCCAGCAGCCTACTGACTAGCGGGACCGGGGAGCTGTTTTTT	CASSLLTSGTGELFF
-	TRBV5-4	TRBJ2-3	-	TGTGCCAGCAGCCCGGAGGGCGGGGCCCCGGATACGCAGTATTTT	CASSPEGGAPDTQYF
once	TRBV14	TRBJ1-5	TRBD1	TGTGCCAGCAGCTACGCCCGGGACAGGGGCCGATATAGCAATCAGCCCCAGCATTTT	CASSYARDRGRYSNQPQHF
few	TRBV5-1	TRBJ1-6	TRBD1	TGCGCCAGCAGGTTGGACAGGCGATACTCCTATAATTCACCCCTCCACTTT	CASRLDRRYSYNSPLHF
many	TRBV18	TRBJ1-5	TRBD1	TGTGCCAGCTCACCAAACAGGGGTAATCAGCCCCAGCATTTT	CASSPNRGNQPQHF
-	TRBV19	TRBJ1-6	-	TGTGCCAGTAGTATCGGGCAGGGTTATCCACCCCTCCACTTT	CASSIGQGYPPLHF
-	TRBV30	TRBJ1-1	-	TGTGCCTGGAGGGCAGGGCCGAACACTGAAGCTTTCTTT	CAWRAGPNTEAFF
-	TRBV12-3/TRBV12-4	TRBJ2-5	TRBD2	TGTGCCAGCAGCCCTAGCGGGGAGGAGACCCAGTACTTC	CASSPSGEETQYF
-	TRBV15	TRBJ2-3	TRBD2	TGTGCCACCAGTATCGGGGGGGAAAGCACAGATACGCAGTATTTT	CATSIGGESTDTQYF
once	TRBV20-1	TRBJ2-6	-	TGCAGTGCTAGTGAGGGCCACTCTGGGGCCAACGTCCTGACTTTC	CSASEGHSGANVLTF
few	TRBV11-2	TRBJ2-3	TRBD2	TGTGCCAGCAGCGTAGCGGGGGTAAGCACAGATACGCAGTATTTT	CASSVAGVSTDTQYF
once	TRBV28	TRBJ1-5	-	TGTGCCAGCAGAACATCGGACAGAGCGAATCAGCCCCAGCATTTT	CASRTSDRANQPQHF